This T cell receptor beta chain was recorded in a study of tumor-infiltrating lymphocytes in primary liver carcinoma. Study context: Staging of the tumors gave T1-T3 N0M0, with widths of 4.2 to 10 cm.

Total RNA amounting to roughly 450 ng was the source from which TCR beta cDNA was made with a constant-region primer. Library construction for TCR beta comprised three nested multiplex PCR rounds performed with slightly modified ARM-PCR. TRBV1-TRBV30 forward and Cbeta reverse primers drove the first two roughly 10-cycle rounds. TCRdb used MiXCR to reprocess the multiplex PCR reads, holding one entry per CDR3 protein. The sample yields around 78,000 distinct CDR3 sequences, about two thirds seen once. About this clonotype: Its antigen remains unknown. One junction end does not reproduce the germline sequence, and a read error may be involved.

The CDR3 spans 15 residues. Per germline, CDR1 MNHNS and CDR2 SASEGT. It was from 20-30 mg of unsorted bulk tissue that RNA and DNA were co-extracted. Study observations and caveats: Only about 7-24% of top clones appeared in all five tumor regions.

Sequencing input: liver tumor tissue from sampling region 4. Stated subset: tumor region T4, right-lateral pole. The chain has TRBV6-1 and TRBJ2-7; no firm D call. The origin of this receptor is a woman aged 55-69 years with primary liver carcinoma and hepatitis B virus infection. The CDR3 coding sequence is TGTGTCAGCAGTGAATCGTCAGGCCACCCCTACGAGCAGTACTTC. Translating gives CVSSESSGHPYEQYF.